This T cell receptor (beta chain) was observed in a study of tumor-infiltrating lymphocytes in primary liver carcinoma. Notes on the study in general: The study found tumor-adjacent and tumor-blood pairs overlapped less than tumor region pairs. It was in tumors, not blood, that the top-250-clone fraction was significantly higher (p = 0.039).

The blood RNA (from unsorted whole blood) was obtained, and germline DNA was also extracted. Collected before surgery were about 4 milliliters of peripheral blood. The authors made TCR beta cDNA from 500 ng total RNA with a constant-region primer. Three nested multiplex PCR rounds, a slightly modified ARM-PCR, produced the libraries for TCR beta. Two initial PCR rounds of approximately 10 cycles each paired TRBV1-TRBV30 forward primers with a C-beta reverse primer. TCRdb analysed the multiplex PCR reads with MiXCR anew, one entry per CDR3 protein. The sample lists 310,000 or so distinct CDR3 sequences, about 50% occurring once. The V gene lost 1 base and the J gene lost 4 bases, with 9 bases spanning the gap. Germline V gene data show CDR1 as SGHDT and CDR2 as YYEEEE. The CDR3 extends over 13 amino acids. Comment on this clonotype: Its cognate antigen is unknown.

The chain joins TRBV5-6 to TRBJ2-7, with no clear D. The sample consisted of peripheral blood. This sequence was found in a woman under 40 with primary liver carcinoma and hepatitis B virus infection. DNA for the CDR3: TGTGCCAGCAGCTTGTACGCCAGGTACGAGCAGTACTTC. Protein sequence: CASSLYARYEQYF.